This T cell receptor (beta chain) was captured in a study of blood T cell repertoires in COVID-19 (dated by TCRdb to the early 2020s). About the investigation overall: Samples covering the acute and convalescent phases of COVID-19 were provided by collaborators in the United States, Italy and Spain. The prospective study material was composed of cDNA or gDNA derived from T cells, B-cell-depleted T cells, or PBMCs. Subjects who had been exposed to COVID-19, were actively infected with it, or had recovered from it provided the deeply sampled blood TCRbeta repertoires that made up the dataset. A freely available public database, intended as a resource for researchers studying the immune response to SARS-CoV-2, is where the repertoires were released. The samples were drawn from two sources: the first 160 participants of the ongoing ImmuneRACE study, and 1,254 subjects contributed by 6 global collaborators. Sample metadata almost always included a de-identified subject ID, COVID-19 status, age in years and sex. Where available, HLA class I and class II types were obtained from metadata supplied by the sample provider rather than from assay-based typing. What the research found in general, with its limitations: The amount of clinical and demographic metadata varied by source and participant and was provided uncurated.

Taken from the germline V gene (reference sequence), the CDR1 and CDR2 loops are LNHNV and YYDKDF. V and J are trimmed by 2 bases and 3 bases, and the gene matches miss 3 bases of the junction. Taken from cysteine to phenylalanine, the CDR3 has 15 residues. Only the CDR3 DNA stays, 45 bases, in frame from base 1. As to this clone: Its cognate antigen has yet to be identified. The sample holds no much larger clone one base away, and base qualities are not on file.

TCRbeta CDR3 regions were amplified from genomic DNA by means of the immunoSEQ Assay, a bias-controlled multiplex PCR. The paper's processing steps were these. The number of nucleated cells in each sample was estimated by amplification of reference gene primers within the assay. To quantify the absolute abundance of each unique TCRbeta CDR3 rearrangement, sequence reads were collapsed and filtered. Productive Simpson clonality was computed per sample as the square root of Simpson's diversity index over productive rearrangements. The clones in this table, taken by TCRdb from immuneACCESS, are in-frame only. Not every clone is retained; where verified, under half of the shortfall comes from an unresolved V gene, and the cause of the rest is unknown. The V and J calls and the clone size are those of that table, but D and trimming were determined from the DNA. A total of roughly 140,000 clones appear in this sample, 90% of them only once. Together, the top ten hold about 10% of the sample.

The collaborating institutions used their own protocols to collect whole blood in K2EDTA tubes. For TCRbeta analysis, collaborators shipped samples as frozen whole blood, isolated PBMCs, or DNA extracted from either of those sample types. In this chain, TRBV15 is recombined with TRBJ2-5, with 10 central nucleotides matching TRBD2. Sequencing input: peripheral blood. This sequence was found in a woman over 75 with acute or convalescent COVID-19. The DNA sequence reads TGTGCCACCAGCAGATTGCTAGCGGGGGAAGAGACCCAGTACTTC. It is translated as CATSRLLAGEETQYF.